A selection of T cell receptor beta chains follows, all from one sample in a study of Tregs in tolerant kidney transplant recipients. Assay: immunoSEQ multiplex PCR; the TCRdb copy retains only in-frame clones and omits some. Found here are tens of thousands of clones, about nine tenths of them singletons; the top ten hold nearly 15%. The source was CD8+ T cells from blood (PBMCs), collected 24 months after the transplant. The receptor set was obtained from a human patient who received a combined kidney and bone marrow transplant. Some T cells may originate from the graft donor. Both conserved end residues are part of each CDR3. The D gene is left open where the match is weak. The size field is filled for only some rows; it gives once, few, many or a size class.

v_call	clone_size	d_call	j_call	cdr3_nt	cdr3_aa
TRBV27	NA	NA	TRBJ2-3	TGTGCCAGCAGTCCCTCCCCCGGGAGCGGAGCAGATACGCAGTATTTT	CASSPSPGSGADTQYF
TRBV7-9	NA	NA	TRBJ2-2	TGTGCCAGCAGCTTATATCTGCTAACGACGAACACCGGGGAGCTGTTTTTT	CASSLYLLTTNTGELFF
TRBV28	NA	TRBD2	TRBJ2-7	TGTGCCAGCAGTTACCAGCGGGGGAGAACCTACGAGCAGTACTTC	CASSYQRGRTYEQYF
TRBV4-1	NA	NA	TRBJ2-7	TGCGCCAGCAGCCAAACCCTACTAGCCAGCTCCTACGAGCAGTACTTC	CASSQTLLASSYEQYF
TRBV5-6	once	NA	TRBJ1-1	TGTGCCAGCAGCTTGGTGGCAGGAACTGAAGCTTTCTTT	CASSLVAGTEAFF
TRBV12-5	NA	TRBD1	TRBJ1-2	TGTGCTAGTGGTTTGGTAGGACAGGTCTATGGCTACACCTTC	CASGLVGQVYGYTF
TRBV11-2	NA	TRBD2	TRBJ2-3	TGTGCCAGCAGCTTAGTGTTGGGGGGGACGGGGGTCACAGATACGCAGTATTTT	CASSLVLGGTGVTDTQYF
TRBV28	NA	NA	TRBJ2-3	TGTGCCAGCAGTTTTGGCCTAGCTGAGACCTTAAGCACAGATACGCAGTATTTT	CASSFGLAETLSTDTQYF
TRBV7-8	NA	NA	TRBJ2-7	TGTGCCAGCAGCCCGGGACTGCTATACGAGCAGTACTTC	CASSPGLLYEQYF
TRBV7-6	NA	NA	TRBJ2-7	TGTGCCAGCAGTTATCAGGGGGGAGACGAGCAGTACTTC	CASSYQGGDEQYF
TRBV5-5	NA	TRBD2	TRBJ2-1	TGTGCCAGCAGCTTGTTGAATAGCGGGGGTAATGAGCAGTTCTTC	CASSLLNSGGNEQFF
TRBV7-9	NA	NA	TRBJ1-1	TGTGCCAGCAGCTTAGGGAGTTCGGTGATGAACACTGAAGCTTTCTTT	CASSLGSSVMNTEAFF
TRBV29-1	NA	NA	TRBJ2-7	TGCAGCGTTCAGGGACTCACCTACGAGCAGTACTTC	CSVQGLTYEQYF
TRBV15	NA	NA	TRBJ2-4	TGTGCCACCAGCCCGTTTGTTGAGGGAATTATGTACATTCAGTACTTC	CATSPFVEGIMYIQYF
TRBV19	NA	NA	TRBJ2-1	TGTGCCAGTAGTATAGGTTTCCACGCCCGAGCGGTCAATGAGCAGTTCTTC	CASSIGFHARAVNEQFF
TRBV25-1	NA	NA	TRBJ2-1	TGTGCCAGCAGCCAGGGCTCCTACAATGAGCAGTTCTTC	CASSQGSYNEQFF